The 21 T cell receptor beta chains below come from one sample, sequenced in a study of memory CD4+ T cells and cytomegalovirus serostatus. The sort gate was single viable CD3+CD4+CD8-CD45RO+ cells for memory CD4+ T cells. Libraries were prepared by immunoSEQ multiplex PCR; TCRdb keeps only in-frame clonotypes and omits some of them. The sample carries 50,000 to 65,000 clones, around 83% recorded once. The source material was memory CD4+ T cells from blood. These receptor sequences come from an adult in good health and CMV-seropositive.

The genes are TRBV7-2 and TRBJ1-2; 10 bases are shared with TRBD1. V dropped 5 bases and J dropped 1; count of bases not matched to a gene: 10. This CDR3 has 17 amino acids. The germline V gene encodes CDR1 SGHTA and CDR2 FQGNSA. CDR3 nucleotides: TGTGCCAGCAGCCGAGCGGGACAGGGGATGGGTAACTATGGCTACACCTTC. This gives the protein CASSRAGQGMGNYGYTF.

The chain carries TRBV25-1 and TRBJ2-3; D remains ambiguous. Germline V CDR1 and CDR2: MGHDK, SYGVNS. V lost 8 bases and J 3 bases, leaving 6 bases between the germline ends. The CDR3 is 11 residues long. The CDR3 protein is CASAVTDTQYF. Written as DNA, the CDR3 is TGTGCCAGCGCGGTGACAGATACGCAGTATTTT.

The chain uses TRBV6-5 and TRBJ2-2; the D gene is possibly TRBD2 (5 bases). V was trimmed by 0 bases and J by 4 bases, leaving 6 bases between them. Germline V gene lookup returns CDR1 MNHEY and CDR2 SVGAGI. The CDR3 spans 14 residues. The CDR3 loop reads CASSYSGSTGELFF. Here the CDR3 DNA reads TGTGCCAGCAGTTACTCGGGGAGCACCGGGGAGCTGTTTTTT.

This clone was seen only once. The rearrangement links TRBV6-5 to TRBJ1-1; D is ambiguous. Germline assignment: CDR1 MNHEY and CDR2 SVGAGI. The germline V and J ends were trimmed by 10 bases and 8 bases, with 17 bases remaining between them. CDR3 size: 12 residues. The CDR3 DNA sequence: TGTGCCACCATAATCCTAAACGGAGAAGCTTTCTTT. It encodes CATIILNGEAFF.

This sequence joins TRBV7-2 and TRBJ2-7; the match to TRBD2 covers 7 bases. J was trimmed by 2 bases and V by 5 bases; bases with no gene match: 3. This CDR3 region has 13 residues. Germline-derived CDR1 and CDR2 are SGHTA and FQGNSA. CDR3 nucleotides: TGTGCCAGCAGCCGGACTAGTACCTACGAGCAGTACTTC. It is translated as CASSRTSTYEQYF.

The V and J genes are TRBV7-9 and TRBJ2-4; weak D call: TRBD1 (5 bases). This CDR3 has 12 amino acids. The V gene lost 5 bases and the J gene lost 13 bases, with 15 bases spanning the gap. The germline CDR1 and CDR2 sequences are SEHNR and FQNEAQ (reference sequence). The CDR3, as DNA: TGTGCCAGCAGCCCCGACACAGGAAGCCAGTACTTC. It is translated as CASSPDTGSQYF. The whole variable domain, filled in from reference TRBV7-9 and TRBJ2-4, reads DTGVSQNPRHKITKRGQNVTFRCDPISEHNRLYWYRQTLGQGPEFLTYFQNEAQLEKSRLLSDRFSAERPKGSFSTLEIQRTEQGDSAMYLCASSPDTGSQYFGAGTRLSVL.

The V and J genes are TRBV4-2 and TRBJ2-5; 10 bases align to TRBD2. The CDR3 has 17 amino acids. Germline assignment: CDR1 LGHNA and CDR2 YNFKEQ. With V trimmed by 3 bases and J by 0 bases, 7 bases remained unmatched. The CDR3 sequence is CASSQAGAGGYQETQYF. CDR3 in DNA: TGTGCCAGCAGCCAGGCGGGAGCGGGGGGGTACCAAGAGACCCAGTACTTC.

This clone has only a few counts. The chain joins TRBV5-5 to TRBJ2-3; D is uncertain. Germline V lookup: CDR1 SGHKS, CDR2 YYEKEE (reference sequence). This CDR3 region has 14 residues. The V end lost 5 bases, the J end lost 3 bases, and 13 bases lay between the germline ends. CDR3 DNA sequence: TGTGCCAGCAGTGGCCCCATATTTACAGATACGCAGTATTTT. It codes for CASSGPIFTDTQYF.

The CDR3 region has the DNA TGTGCCAGCAGCGAACAGGGAAACACTGAAGCTTTCTTT. This translates into CASSEQGNTEAFF. This chain uses TRBV7-9 with TRBJ1-1, with D possibly TRBD1 on 6 matching bases. V was pared by 5 bases and J by 2 bases, with 9 bases between. The length of the CDR3 is 13 residues. Germline-derived CDR1 and CDR2 are SEHNR and FQNEAQ (reference sequence).

The chain has TRBV7-2 and TRBJ1-2; 7 bases match TRBD1. The J segment lost 8 bases and the V segment lost 0 bases, leaving 6 bases of the junction unmatched. CDR1 is SGHTA and CDR2 is FQGNSA in the germline V gene. The length of the CDR3 is 14 residues. In DNA, the CDR3 is TGTGCCAGCAGCTTAGCGTTCAGGGGGGGCGGCTACACCTTC. This translates into CASSLAFRGGGYTF.

This clone was counted only a few times. This chain links TRBV29-1 with TRBJ1-4; D may be TRBD1 (5 bases). The germline V gene encodes CDR1 SQVTM and CDR2 ANQGSEA. V gave up 7 bases and J gave up 6 bases, with 18 bases separating them. The length of the CDR3 is 14 residues. This chain's CDR3 is CSAALGRVDEKLFF. The CDR3 DNA reads TGCAGCGCTGCCTTGGGCAGGGTCGATGAAAAACTGTTTTTT. The whole variable domain, remainder taken from reference TRBV29-1 and TRBJ1-4, is SAVISQKPSRDICQRGTSLTIQCQVDSQVTMMFWYRQQPGQSLTLIATANQGSEATYESGFVIDKFPISRPNLTFSTLTVSNMSPEDSSIYLCSAALGRVDEKLFFGSGTQLSVL.

The chain carries TRBV7-9 and TRBJ1-1, with D hard to call. Germline V lookup: CDR1 SEHNR, CDR2 FQNEAQ (reference sequence). The V gene lost 4 bases and the J gene lost 1 base, with 10 bases spanning the gap. The CDR3 length is 14 residues. As DNA, the CDR3 is TGTGCCAGCAGCTCGGAGCTACAGAACACTGAAGCTTTCTTT. It translates to CASSSELQNTEAFF.

This clone was seen more than once but under ten times. The chain joins TRBV7-3 to TRBJ1-6, with unresolved D. V was cut by 3 bases and J by 5 bases, with 5 bases left in between. CDR1 is SGHTA and CDR2 is FQGTGA in the germline V gene. The CDR3 sequence is 13 residues long. CDR3 protein: CASSLANNSPLHF. The CDR3 nucleotides are TGTGCCAGCAGCTTGGCGAATAATTCACCCCTCCACTTT.

A single count supports this clone. V is TRBV7-2 and J is TRBJ2-2, with 7 bases identical to TRBD2. V shed 1 base, J shed 3 bases, and the junction held 2 bases outside the gene matches. The V gene's germline CDR1 is SGHTA and CDR2 FQGNSA. The CDR3 is made up of 15 amino acids. This CDR3 reads CASSLGGLDTGELFF. The CDR3, as DNA: TGTGCCAGCAGCTTAGGTGGACTAGACACCGGGGAGCTGTTTTTT.

As concerns this clone: This sample includes further DNA sequences coding for the same CDR3. The chain recombines TRBV5-6 with TRBJ1-2, with D maybe TRBD1 (6 bases). Germline V gene lookup returns CDR1 SGHDT and CDR2 YYEEEE. Trimming cost V 1 base and J 4 bases, with 11 bases left between them. CDR3 size: 14 residues. CDR3: CASSLPGVGYGYTF. The CDR3 DNA follows: TGTGCCAGCAGCTTGCCAGGGGTGGGCTATGGCTACACCTTC. The complete variable domain, with remaining parts taken from reference TRBV5-6 and TRBJ1-2, reads DAGVTQSPTHLIKTRGQQVTLRCSPKSGHDTVSWYQQALGQGPQFIFQYYEEEERQRGNFPDRFSGHQFPNYSSELNVNALLLGDSALYLCASSLPGVGYGYTFGSGTRLTVV.

The chain carries TRBV28 and TRBJ2-1; 7 nucleotides match TRBD1. V shed 2 bases and J 3 bases; nucleotides not matched to a gene: 4. The CDR3 loop spans 15 amino acids. In germline, CDR1 is MDHEN, CDR2 SYDVKM. The CDR3 coding sequence is TGTGCCAGCAGTTTAGGGACAGCCAACTACAATGAGCAGTTCTTC. It encodes CASSLGTANYNEQFF.

This clone was observed a single time. The J gene is TRBJ1-1, the V gene TRBV28, with TRBD1 identical over 10 bases. CDR3 length: 15 residues. Looked up from germline, CDR1 is MDHEN and CDR2 is SYDVKM. V trimming: 4 bases; J trimming: 11 bases; junction bases outside the gene matches: 13. The CDR3 loop is CASSSGQGPSGSAFF. Written as DNA, the CDR3 is TGTGCCAGCAGTTCGGGACAGGGGCCCTCGGGTTCGGCTTTCTTT.

A few counts support this clone. The rearrangement joins TRBV7-4 to TRBJ1-1; D ambiguous. Germline-derived CDR1 and CDR2 are SGHVT and SQSDAQ. There are 11 residues in the CDR3. V lost 7 bases, J lost 11 bases, and 14 bases lay in between. The CDR3 reads CASTEGVRAFF. CDR3 sequence (DNA): TGTGCCAGCACCGAGGGAGTGAGGGCTTTCTTT.

The genes are TRBV28 and TRBJ1-2, with 7 bases aligning to TRBD1. V was clipped by 8 bases and J by 5 bases; unmatched bases: 2. Germline CDR1 MDHEN, CDR2 SYDVKM. This CDR3 is built from 11 residues. The CDR3 DNA follows: TGTGCCAGCGGGGACAGATATGGCTACACCTTC. Translated, it gives CASGDRYGYTF.

The rearrangement joins TRBV11-3 to TRBJ1-1; D possibly corresponds to TRBD1 (5 bases). Per the germline V gene, CDR1 is SGHNT and CDR2 is YENEEA. The CDR3 spans 14 residues. With 5 bases removed from V and 5 bases from J, the gap between germline ends came to 15 bases. The CDR3 DNA reads as TGTGCCAGCAGCCCTGGGGGGAGAAGGACTGAAGCTTTCTTT. Protein: CASSPGGRRTEAFF.

The V gene is TRBV6-4, the J gene TRBJ2-7; D uncertain. The CDR3 is made up of 12 amino acids. The V and J ends lost 6 bases and 7 bases respectively, with 13 bases between them. Germline assignment: CDR1 MRHNA and CDR2 SNTAGT. The CDR3 nucleotides read TGTGCCAGCAGCCCCTCCCTAAAAGAGCAGTACTTC. Translation gives CASSPSLKEQYF.